This T cell receptor (beta chain) is from a study of blood T cell repertoires in COVID-19. Overall study context: Samples representing acute and convalescent COVID-19 were sourced from the United States, Italy and Spain.

Clones were sequenced by immunoSEQ multiplex PCR, and TCRdb holds only the in-frame ones, with some missing. The table includes 50,000 to 60,000 clones, roughly 85% detected once. CDR3 length: 14 residues. Trimming removed 2 bases at V and 7 bases at J, with 12 bases between. CDR1 and CDR2 (germline): MNHEY, SVGAGI. Sequenced input: peripheral blood. The sequence derives from a human donor in a cohort sampled during active COVID-19. The V and J genes are TRBV6-5 and TRBJ2-4, with D tentatively TRBD2 (5 bases). CDR3 residues: CASSYGRGENIQYF. For the CDR3, the DNA is TGTGCCAGCAGTTACGGACGGGGTGAGAACATTCAGTACTTC.